These T cell receptor beta chains were read from a single sample in a study of blood T cell repertoires in COVID-19. Sequencing was performed with immunoSEQ multiplex PCR; in TCRdb, only in-frame clones are kept and a portion is missing. This sample has some 120,000 clones, with 80% to 85% found just once. The specimen sequenced was peripheral blood. These receptors came from a woman in her thirties who had recovered from COVID-19. Each CDR3 is given with its conserved first and last residue. A D gene is named only where the DNA matches it firmly. The listing skips clone size in some rows; elsewhere it reads once, few, many or a size class.

TRBV29-1	TRBJ1-1	-	-	TGCAGCGTTGAAGGAGACAGGAGAACTGAAGCTTTCTTT	CSVEGDRRTEAFF
TRBV19	TRBJ1-2	-	-	TGTGCCAGTAGTACCACAGGGCCGGGGAACTATGGCTACACCTTC	CASSTTGPGNYGYTF
TRBV3-1/TRBV3-2	TRBJ1-2	TRBD1	-	TGTGCCAGCAGCCAGCCTTGGGACAGGGGGTCTGGCTACACCTTC	CASSQPWDRGSGYTF
TRBV3-1/TRBV3-2	TRBJ2-1	TRBD2	-	TGTGCCAGCAGCCAAGAACTAGCGGGTGTATATGAGCAGTTCTTC	CASSQELAGVYEQFF
TRBV24-1	TRBJ1-2	TRBD1	-	TGTGCCACCAGTGACCCCGGGACAGGGGGAGGCTACACCTTC	CATSDPGTGGGYTF
TRBV2	TRBJ2-1	TRBD2	-	TGTGCCAGCACCAACCAGGGACTAGCGGGAGGACCGTTCTTC	CASTNQGLAGGPFF
TRBV6-5	TRBJ1-2	TRBD1	few	TGTGCCAGCAGTACCAAGACAGGGCCCCAAGTGGGCTACACCTTC	CASSTKTGPQVGYTF
TRBV19	TRBJ1-4	TRBD1	-	TGTGCCAGTATGGAGGGGGCGCGGGAAAAACTGTTTTTT	CASMEGAREKLFF
TRBV15	TRBJ2-2	TRBD2	-	TGTGCCACCAGCAGAGAAGGGAGACTAGCGGGGAACACCGGGGAGCTGTTTTTT	CATSREGRLAGNTGELFF
TRBV9	TRBJ2-1	TRBD2	-	TGTGCCAGCAGCGTAGATCCAGCGGGAGGACCCTACAATGAGCAGTTCTTC	CASSVDPAGGPYNEQFF
TRBV3-1/TRBV3-2	TRBJ2-3	-	-	TGTGCCAGCAGCCAAGAAAACAGGGTAGTAAATACGCAGTATTTT	CASSQENRVVNTQYF
TRBV7-9	TRBJ1-1	-	-	TGTGCCAGCAGCCGCAGACAGAGTAACACTGAAGCTTTCTTT	CASSRRQSNTEAFF
TRBV5-4	TRBJ1-6	TRBD1	-	TGTGCCAGCAGCAAAGGGGGCGCGAATTCACCCCTCCACTTT	CASSKGGANSPLHF
TRBV11-3	TRBJ1-1	TRBD1	-	TGTGCCAGCAGCACGGACAGGGCCCTAAACACTGAAGCTTTCTTT	CASSTDRALNTEAFF
TRBV10-3	TRBJ2-2	TRBD1	-	TGTGCCATCAGTGAGTACGCCGGGACAGGGGTCTCCGGAAACACCGGGGAGCTGTTTTTT	CAISEYAGTGVSGNTGELFF
TRBV5-1	TRBJ1-1	-	-	TGCGCCAGCAGCCTTCTGGCCGTGGCTAACACTGAAGCTTTCTTT	CASSLLAVANTEAFF
TRBV29-1	TRBJ2-5	-	once	TGCAGCGTTGAAGGGGGCAGAACCTCCCAAGAGACCCAGTACTTC	CSVEGGRTSQETQYF
TRBV5-6	TRBJ1-1	-	-	TGTGCCAGCAGCTTGGCAAGGACAGACCCGATAGTGAGAGCTTTCTTT	CASSLARTDPIVRAFF
TRBV5-4	TRBJ1-2	-	-	TGTGCCAGCAGCCCCGGGACAAGGAATGGCTACACCTTC	CASSPGTRNGYTF
TRBV7-6	TRBJ2-5	-	-	TGTGCCAGCAGCCAGGACGCGGGGGAGACCCAGTACTTC	CASSQDAGETQYF
TRBV6-1	TRBJ1-2	TRBD1	-	TGTGCCAGCAGTGAAAGCGAGGGGGCGGGCTATGGCTACACCTTC	CASSESEGAGYGYTF
TRBV5-4	TRBJ1-5	-	-	TGTGCCAGCAGCTTCGGTAGCAATCAGCCCCAGCATTTT	CASSFGSNQPQHF
TRBV19	TRBJ1-4	-	-	TGTGCCAGTAGTATAAGCGGCTATAATGAAAAACTGTTTTTT	CASSISGYNEKLFF
TRBV18	TRBJ1-2	-	-	TGTGCCAGCTCACCCGCCGGGAGGGGCACTAACTATGGCTACACCTTC	CASSPAGRGTNYGYTF
TRBV12-5	TRBJ2-3	-	-	TGTGCTAGTGGTTTGTCAGTGGGAGTCAGCGATACGCAGTATTTT	CASGLSVGVSDTQYF
TRBV7-6	TRBJ2-1	TRBD2	few	TGTGCCAGCAGCCGTAGCGGGGGGGCCTACAATGAGCAGTTCTTC	CASSRSGGAYNEQFF
TRBV10-3	TRBJ1-6	-	-	TGTGCCATCAGTGAACGACAGGCAAATTCACCCCTCCACTTT	CAISERQANSPLHF
TRBV6-5	TRBJ2-7	TRBD2	-	TGTGCCAGCGGCAGCGGGGCGTCCTACGAGCAGTACTTC	CASGSGASYEQYF
TRBV9	TRBJ1-2	-	-	TGTGCCAGCAGCGTAGGGGAGGGCAGCTATGGCTACACCTTC	CASSVGEGSYGYTF
TRBV4-1	TRBJ2-7	TRBD1	-	TGCGCCAGCAGCCGGGGATTGATAGGAGACAGGGGCCTGAAAAACTACGAGCAGTACTTC	CASSRGLIGDRGLKNYEQYF
TRBV4-1	TRBJ1-3	-	-	TGCGCCAGCAGCCAAGTAAAGGGGTCGTCCGGAAACACCATATATTTT	CASSQVKGSSGNTIYF
TRBV12-3/TRBV12-4	TRBJ2-5	-	-	TGTGCCAGCAGTCCGGCGGGAGAGACCCAGTACTTC	CASSPAGETQYF
TRBV27	TRBJ1-6	-	once	TGTGCCAGCAGTTTGAGGGGCAGGGGATCTGATAATTCACCCCTCCACTTT	CASSLRGRGSDNSPLHF
TRBV11-3	TRBJ2-2	TRBD1	-	TGTGCCAGCAGCTTCAGGACAGGGGCGGTAACCGGGGAGCTGTTTTTT	CASSFRTGAVTGELFF
TRBV5-1	TRBJ2-2	-	-	TGCGCCAGCAGCCTGACTAGTATCTCCGGGGAGCTGTTTTTT	CASSLTSISGELFF
TRBV20-1	TRBJ1-1	-	few	TGCAGTGCTAGTAGTGACTGGACAGTGAACACTGAAGCTTTCTTT	CSASSDWTVNTEAFF
TRBV5-4	TRBJ2-7	TRBD2	-	TGTGCCAGCAGCTTGTGGAGCGGGAGCGGCGAGCAGTACTTC	CASSLWSGSGEQYF
TRBV11-2	TRBJ1-1	-	few	TGTGCCAGCACCCCTCAGAGGTCCGCTGAAGCTTTCTTT	CASTPQRSAEAFF
TRBV4-2	TRBJ1-2	TRBD1	few	TGTGCCAGCAGCCAATTGACAGGGGGCGGCTATGGCTACACCTTC	CASSQLTGGGYGYTF
TRBV5-1	TRBJ2-5	-	-	TGCGCCAGCACCTCGGGAGTCCAAGAGACCCAGTACTTC	CASTSGVQETQYF
TRBV5-6	TRBJ1-2	-	-	TGTGCCAGCAGGCTCGGGAAAGCCCCTAACTATGGCTACACCTTC	CASRLGKAPNYGYTF
TRBV19	TRBJ1-5	TRBD1	-	TGTGCCAGTACCACGAGGACAGGGGGGTATAGCAATCAGCCCCAGCATTTT	CASTTRTGGYSNQPQHF
TRBV3-1/TRBV3-2	TRBJ2-1	-	-	TGTGCCAGCAGCCAAGCAGACAGAAGGGTACAGAATGAGCAGTTCTTC	CASSQADRRVQNEQFF
TRBV11-3	TRBJ2-1	TRBD2	-	TGTGCCAGCAGCTCCCAGGGACTAGCGGGAGACTATGAGCAGTTCTTC	CASSSQGLAGDYEQFF